What follows is one TCR beta chain and its context. This sample was included in a study of blood T cell repertoires in COVID-19. Study-wide background: Sources were T cells, B-cell-depleted T cells, or PBMCs; the material itself was cDNA or gDNA.

The repertoire was sequenced with immunoSEQ multiplex PCR; TCRdb's copy has only in-frame clones and lacks some. Found here are roughly 100,000 clones, more than 85% of them singletons; the top ten hold around 4%. This TCR derives from a man aged 18-30 years with acute or convalescent COVID-19. What was sequenced was peripheral blood.

CDR3 loop: CASSRGQGGAEAFF. CDR3 DNA sequence: TGTGCCAGCAGTCGCGGACAGGGCGGCGCTGAAGCTTTCTTT. The J gene is TRBJ1-1, the V gene TRBV6-5, with TRBD1 matching over 8 bases. The CDR3 is 14 amino acids. Per the germline V gene, CDR1 is MNHEY and CDR2 is SVGAGI. Trimming cost V 5 bases and J 6 bases; bases outside gene matches: 8.